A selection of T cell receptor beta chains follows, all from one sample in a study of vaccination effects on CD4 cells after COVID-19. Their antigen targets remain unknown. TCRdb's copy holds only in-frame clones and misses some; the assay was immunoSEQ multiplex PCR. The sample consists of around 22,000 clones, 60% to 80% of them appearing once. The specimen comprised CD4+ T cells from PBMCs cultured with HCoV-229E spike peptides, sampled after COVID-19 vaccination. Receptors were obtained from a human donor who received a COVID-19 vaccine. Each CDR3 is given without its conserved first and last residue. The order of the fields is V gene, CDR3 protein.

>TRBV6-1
ASSEVTGSTDTQY
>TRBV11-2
ASRSLAGGYGETQY
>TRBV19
ASSIVGTSQETQY
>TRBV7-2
ASSSPGVGRNQPQH
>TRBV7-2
ASTRTGLNTEAF
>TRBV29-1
SVANRQGGGNEKLF
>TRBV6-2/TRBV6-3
ASSYDRGGATHEQY
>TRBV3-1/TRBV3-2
ASSQAQGGQPQH
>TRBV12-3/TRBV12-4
ASSLTGANVLT
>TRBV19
ASSPGLEGYEQY
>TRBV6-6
ASSYHNYEQY
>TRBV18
ASSPGGSREQY
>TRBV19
ASARGQTNEKLF
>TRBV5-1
ASSEVTGSEEKLF
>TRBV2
ASSLGGRVETQY
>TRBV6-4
ASSGGPPTDTQY
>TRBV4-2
ASSQDTREGDEQF
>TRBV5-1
ASSSAGLNTEAF
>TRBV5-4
ASSFQASNDYGYT
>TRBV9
ASSRGGMNTEAF
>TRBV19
ASSIMGRTYGYT
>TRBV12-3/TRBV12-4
ASSLARRYGYT
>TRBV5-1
ASSWAARTDRAPLH
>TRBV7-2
ASSRGGSSGANVLT
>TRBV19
ASSPVGEVQPQH
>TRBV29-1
SVASGYGTDTQY
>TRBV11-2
ASSLDRNHEQF
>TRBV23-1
ASSQSAGTGGACEQY
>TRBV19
ASRYSNQPQH
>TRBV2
ASFRDRGLGETQY
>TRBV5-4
ASSLQGAQETQY
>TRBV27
ASSLPRTVNSPLH
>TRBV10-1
ASSDQNTEAF
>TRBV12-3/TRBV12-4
ASSALNEQF
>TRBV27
ASSLVSEQY
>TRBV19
ASSIHRRANYGYT
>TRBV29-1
SVADGVLGNQPQH
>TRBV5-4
ASSLAGDEQY
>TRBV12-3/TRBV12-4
ASNQGDNSPLH
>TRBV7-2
ASSLAGVETQY
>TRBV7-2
ASSLNGMADTQY